This TCR beta chain is drawn from a study of blood T cell repertoires in COVID-19. Whole-study context: COVID-19 samples, acute and convalescent, were from the United States, Italy and Spain. The analysed material was cDNA or gDNA that came from T cells, B-cell-depleted T cells, or PBMCs.

Original handling: It was from reference gene primer amplification that nucleated cell counts were estimated. The method was immunoSEQ multiplex PCR; TCRdb's version includes in-frame clones alone and lacks a portion of them. Clone size and V and J calls were adopted from that table, with D and trimming inferred from the DNA. Altogether more than 100,000 clones are present, approximately 84% being singletons, with the ten largest covering around 12%. This CDR3 has 14 amino acids. The junction had 6 bases not matched to a gene; V was cut back by 10 bases and J by 0 bases. In germline, CDR1 is SNHLY, CDR2 FYNNEI.

The chain joins TRBV2 to TRBJ1-3, with TRBD1 matching over 7 bases. This sequence originates from a human donor in a cohort sampled during active COVID-19. The sample taken for sequencing was peripheral blood. The CDR3 sequence is CATGTESSGNTIYF. CDR3 nucleotides: TGTGCCACCGGGACAGAGAGCTCTGGAAACACCATATATTTT.